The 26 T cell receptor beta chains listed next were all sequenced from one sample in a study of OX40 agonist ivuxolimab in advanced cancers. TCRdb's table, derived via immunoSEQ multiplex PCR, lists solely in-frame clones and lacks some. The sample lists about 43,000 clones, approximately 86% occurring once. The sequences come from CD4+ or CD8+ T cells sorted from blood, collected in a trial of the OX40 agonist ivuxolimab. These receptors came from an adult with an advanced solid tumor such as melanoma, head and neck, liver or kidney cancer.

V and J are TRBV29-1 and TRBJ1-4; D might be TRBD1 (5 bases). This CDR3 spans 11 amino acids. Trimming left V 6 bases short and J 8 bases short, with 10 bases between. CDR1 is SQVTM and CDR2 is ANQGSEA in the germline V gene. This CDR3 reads CSVGVREKLFF. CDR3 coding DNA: TGCAGCGTGGGGGTTCGGGAAAAACTGTTTTTT.

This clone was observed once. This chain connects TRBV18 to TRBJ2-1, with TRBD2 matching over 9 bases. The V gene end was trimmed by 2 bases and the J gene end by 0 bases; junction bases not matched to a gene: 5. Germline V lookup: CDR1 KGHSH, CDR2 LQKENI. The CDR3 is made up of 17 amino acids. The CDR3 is CASSPSTSGLSYNEQFF. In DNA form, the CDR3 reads TGTGCCAGCTCACCATCGACTAGCGGACTCTCCTACAATGAGCAGTTCTTC.

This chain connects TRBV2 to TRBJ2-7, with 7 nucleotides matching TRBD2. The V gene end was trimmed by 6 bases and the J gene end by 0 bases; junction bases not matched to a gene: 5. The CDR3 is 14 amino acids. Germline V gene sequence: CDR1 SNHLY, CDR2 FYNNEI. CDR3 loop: CASSDSGLSYEQYF. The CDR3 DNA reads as TGTGCCAGCAGCGATAGCGGGCTCTCCTACGAGCAGTACTTC.

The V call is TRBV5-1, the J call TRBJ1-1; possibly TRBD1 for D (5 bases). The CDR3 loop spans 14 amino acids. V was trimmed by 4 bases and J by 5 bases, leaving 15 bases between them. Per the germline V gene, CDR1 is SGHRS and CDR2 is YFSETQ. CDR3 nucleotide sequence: TGCGCCAGCAGCCTAAGGGACCGAGGGACTGAAGCTTTCTTT. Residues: CASSLRDRGTEAFF. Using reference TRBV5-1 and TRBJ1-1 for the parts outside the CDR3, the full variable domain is KAGVTQTPRYLIKTRGQQVTLSCSPISGHRSVSWYQQTPGQGLQFLFEYFSETQRNKGNFPGRFSGRQFSNSRSEMNVSTLELGDSALYLCASSLRDRGTEAFFGQGTRLTVV.

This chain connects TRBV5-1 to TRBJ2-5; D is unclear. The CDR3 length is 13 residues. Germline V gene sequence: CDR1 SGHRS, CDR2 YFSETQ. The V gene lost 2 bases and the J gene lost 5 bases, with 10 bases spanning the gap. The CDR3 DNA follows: TGCGCCAGCAGCTTAGGCCAAGCCGAGACCCAGTACTTC. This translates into CASSLGQAETQYF.

In DNA form, the CDR3 reads TGTGCCAGCAGTGAAGGGACAGGTCAGTCCTACGAGCAGTACTTC. This sequence encodes CASSEGTGQSYEQYF. The gene calls are TRBV2 and TRBJ2-5, with 7 bases identical to TRBD1. The J call may not be correct, given that the DNA end is closer to TRBJ2-7. Germline CDR1 and CDR2: SNHLY and FYNNEI. CDR3 size: 15 residues.

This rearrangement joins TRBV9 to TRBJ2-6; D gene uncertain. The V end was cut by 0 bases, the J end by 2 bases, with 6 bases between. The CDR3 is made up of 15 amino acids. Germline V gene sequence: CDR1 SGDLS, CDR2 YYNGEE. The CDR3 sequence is CASSVARTGANVLTF. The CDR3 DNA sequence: TGTGCCAGCAGCGTAGCCAGAACTGGGGCCAACGTCCTGACTTTC.

The CDR3 DNA reads as TGCGCCAGCAGTCAATCTAAAGAGGTCGTAGATGAAAAACTGTTTTTT. The encoded protein is CASSQSKEVVDEKLFF. The rearrangement joins TRBV23-1 to TRBJ1-4, with D unresolved. TRBV23-1 carries the ORF label, with uncertain function. The CDR3 consists of 16 residues. Trimming took off 0 bases at V and 6 bases at J, with 14 bases between the two ends.

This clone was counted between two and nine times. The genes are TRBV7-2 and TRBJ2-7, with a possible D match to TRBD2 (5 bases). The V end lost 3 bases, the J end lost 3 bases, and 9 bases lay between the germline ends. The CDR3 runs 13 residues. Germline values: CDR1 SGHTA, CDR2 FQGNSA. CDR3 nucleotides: TGTGCCAGCAGCTTTAGCGTAAGCTACGAGCAGTACTTC. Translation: CASSFSVSYEQYF.

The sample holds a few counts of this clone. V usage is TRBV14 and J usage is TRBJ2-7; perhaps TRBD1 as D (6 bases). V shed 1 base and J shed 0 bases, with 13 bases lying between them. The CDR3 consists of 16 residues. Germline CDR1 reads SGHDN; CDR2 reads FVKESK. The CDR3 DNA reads TGTGCCAGCAGCCAAGCACAGGGTGTGGGCTCCTACGAGCAGTACTTC. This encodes CASSQAQGVGSYEQYF.

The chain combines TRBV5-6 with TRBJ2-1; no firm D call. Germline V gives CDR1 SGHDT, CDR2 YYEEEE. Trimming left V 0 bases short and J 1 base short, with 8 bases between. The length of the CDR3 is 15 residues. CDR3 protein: CASSLVAASYNEQFF. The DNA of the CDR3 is TGTGCCAGCAGCTTGGTGGCGGCTTCCTACAATGAGCAGTTCTTC. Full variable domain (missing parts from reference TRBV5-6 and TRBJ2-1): DAGVTQSPTHLIKTRGQQVTLRCSPKSGHDTVSWYQQALGQGPQFIFQYYEEEERQRGNFPDRFSGHQFPNYSSELNVNALLLGDSALYLCASSLVAASYNEQFFGPGTRLTVL.

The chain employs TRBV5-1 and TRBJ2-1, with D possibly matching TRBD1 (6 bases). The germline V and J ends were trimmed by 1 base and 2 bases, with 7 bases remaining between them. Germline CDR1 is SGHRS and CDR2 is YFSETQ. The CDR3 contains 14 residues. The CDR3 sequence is CASSLQGPYNEQFF. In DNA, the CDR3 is TGCGCCAGCAGCTTGCAGGGGCCCTACAATGAGCAGTTCTTC.

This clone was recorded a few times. The CDR3 bases are TGCGCCAGCAGCCAAGAAGGGACAGGGAGGACTGAAGCTTTCTTT. Residues: CASSQEGTGRTEAFF. The rearrangement joins TRBV4-1 to TRBJ1-1, with TRBD1 matching 9 bases. The CDR3 loop spans 15 amino acids. J was trimmed by 5 bases and V by 0 bases; bases with no gene match: 4. Germline V gives CDR1 MGHRA, CDR2 YSYEKL.

The CDR3 coding sequence is TGTGCCAGCTCACCATCCGGGAGCGACGGCGGGGAGCTGTTTTTT. Protein: CASSPSGSDGGELFF. The V and J genes are TRBV18 and TRBJ2-2; weak D call: TRBD2 (6 bases). V dropped 2 bases and J dropped 7 bases, with 14 bases sitting between them. Germline values: CDR1 KGHSH, CDR2 LQKENI. The CDR3 length is 15 residues.

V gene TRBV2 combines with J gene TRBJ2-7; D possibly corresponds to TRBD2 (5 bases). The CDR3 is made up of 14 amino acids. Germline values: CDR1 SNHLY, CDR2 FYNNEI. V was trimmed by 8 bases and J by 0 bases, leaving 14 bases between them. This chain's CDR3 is CASRKSGFSYEQYF. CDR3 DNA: TGTGCCAGCCGCAAGAGCGGTTTCTCCTACGAGCAGTACTTC.

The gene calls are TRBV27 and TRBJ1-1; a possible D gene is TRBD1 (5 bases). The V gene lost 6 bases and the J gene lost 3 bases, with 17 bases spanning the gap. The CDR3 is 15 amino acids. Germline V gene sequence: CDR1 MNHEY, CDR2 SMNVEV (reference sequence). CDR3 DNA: TGTGCCAGCAGGGGAGTGCGGGGGGTGGACACTGAAGCTTTCTTT. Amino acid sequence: CASRGVRGVDTEAFF.

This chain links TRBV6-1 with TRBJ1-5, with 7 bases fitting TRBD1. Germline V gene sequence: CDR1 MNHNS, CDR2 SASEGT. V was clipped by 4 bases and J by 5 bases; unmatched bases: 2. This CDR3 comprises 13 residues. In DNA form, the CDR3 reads TGTGCCAGCAGTGGGGACAGAGATCAGCCCCAGCATTTT. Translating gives CASSGDRDQPQHF.

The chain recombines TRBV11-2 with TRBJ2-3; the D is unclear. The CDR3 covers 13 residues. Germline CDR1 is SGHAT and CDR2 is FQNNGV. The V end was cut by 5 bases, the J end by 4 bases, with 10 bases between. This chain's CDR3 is CASSLRQSDTQYF. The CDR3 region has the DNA TGTGCCAGCAGCCTGCGGCAATCAGATACGCAGTATTTT. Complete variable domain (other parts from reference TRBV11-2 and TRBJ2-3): EAGVAQSPRYKIIEKRQSVAFWCNPISGHATLYWYQQILGQGPKLLIQFQNNGVVDDSQLPKDRFSAERLKGVDSTLKIQPAKLEDSAVYLCASSLRQSDTQYFGPGTRLTVL.

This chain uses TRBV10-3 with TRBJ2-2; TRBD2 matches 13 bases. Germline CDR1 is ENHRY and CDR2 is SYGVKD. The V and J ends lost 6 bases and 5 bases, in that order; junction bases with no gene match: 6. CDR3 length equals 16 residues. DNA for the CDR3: TGTGCCATCAGATCAGGGACTAGCGGGGCGACCGGGGAGCTGTTTTTT. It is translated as CAIRSGTSGATGELFF.

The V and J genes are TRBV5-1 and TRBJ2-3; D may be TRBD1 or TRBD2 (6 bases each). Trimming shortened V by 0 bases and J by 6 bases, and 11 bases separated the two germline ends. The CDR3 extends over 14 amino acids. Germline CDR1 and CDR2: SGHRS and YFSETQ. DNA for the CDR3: TGCGCCAGCAGCTTGGCCTTAGGGGGGGATACGCAGTATTTT. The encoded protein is CASSLALGGDTQYF.

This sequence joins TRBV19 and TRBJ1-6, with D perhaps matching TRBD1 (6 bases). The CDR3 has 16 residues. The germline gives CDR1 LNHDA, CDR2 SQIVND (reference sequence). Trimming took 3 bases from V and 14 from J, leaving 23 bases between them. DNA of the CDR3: TGTGCCAGTAGTATCTCGACGGGGGCTTGGGTATCGGCCCTCCACTTT. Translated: CASSISTGAWVSALHF.

The CDR3 nucleotides read TGTGCCTGGAGTGCAGACAGGGGCTACGAGCAGTACTTC. Translated: CAWSADRGYEQYF. V gene TRBV30 combines with J gene TRBJ2-7; TRBD1 aligns across 8 bases. The CDR3 covers 13 residues. Germline CDR1 and CDR2: GTSNPN and SVGIG (reference sequence). V shed 1 base, J shed 3 bases, and the junction held 2 bases outside the gene matches.

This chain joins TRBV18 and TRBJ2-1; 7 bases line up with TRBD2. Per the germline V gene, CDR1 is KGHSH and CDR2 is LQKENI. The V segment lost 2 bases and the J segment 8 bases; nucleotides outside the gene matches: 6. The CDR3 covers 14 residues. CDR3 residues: CASSPSERDYEQFF. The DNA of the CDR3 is TGTGCCAGCTCACCATCTGAGCGGGATTATGAGCAGTTCTTC.

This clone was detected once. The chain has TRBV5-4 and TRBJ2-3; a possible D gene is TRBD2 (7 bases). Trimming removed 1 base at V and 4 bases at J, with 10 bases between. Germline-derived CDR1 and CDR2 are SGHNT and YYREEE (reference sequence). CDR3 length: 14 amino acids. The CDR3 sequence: CASSLKGGADTQYF. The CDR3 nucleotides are TGTGCCAGCAGCTTGAAGGGGGGGGCAGATACGCAGTATTTT.

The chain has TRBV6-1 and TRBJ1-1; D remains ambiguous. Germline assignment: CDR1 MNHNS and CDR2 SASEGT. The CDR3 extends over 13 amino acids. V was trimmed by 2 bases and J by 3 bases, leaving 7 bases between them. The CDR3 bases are TGTGCCAGCAGTGAAATTACGGACACTGAAGCTTTCTTT. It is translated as CASSEITDTEAFF.

CDR3 sequence (DNA): TGTGCCAGCAGTGAAAGAGGGGGGCTAGGCTATGGCTACACCTTC. It yields the protein CASSERGGLGYGYTF. This chain links TRBV6-1 with TRBJ1-2; D is perhaps TRBD1 (6 bases). The germline V gene encodes CDR1 MNHNS and CDR2 SASEGT. The CDR3 covers 15 residues. Trimming removed 2 bases at V and 4 bases at J, with 14 bases between.